Below, one TCR beta chain is given with its context. Its specificity is not known. Repertoires were generated with immunoSEQ multiplex PCR, while TCRdb's copy carries only in-frame clones and drops some. The table has about 110,000 clones, about 86% seen once. The source of the sample is a study of T cell responses to AZD1222 COVID-19 vaccine. Study background: Analyses pooled second doses at about 4 or about 12 weeks.

The study, taken as a whole, reports: It should be noted that donors were predominantly white British and more often female, and clonal diversity was possibly underestimated.

The CDR3 runs 14 residues. The chain joins TRBV21-1 to TRBJ2-2. TRBV21-1 is marked as a pseudogene. The input for sequencing was peripheral blood, taken on day 0 of AZD1222 vaccination. The receptor was isolated from an adult in good health. CDR3 coding DNA: TGTGCCAGCAGCAAACCCAAGGCCGGCGGGGAGCTGTTTTTT. Encoded protein: CASSKPKAGGELFF.